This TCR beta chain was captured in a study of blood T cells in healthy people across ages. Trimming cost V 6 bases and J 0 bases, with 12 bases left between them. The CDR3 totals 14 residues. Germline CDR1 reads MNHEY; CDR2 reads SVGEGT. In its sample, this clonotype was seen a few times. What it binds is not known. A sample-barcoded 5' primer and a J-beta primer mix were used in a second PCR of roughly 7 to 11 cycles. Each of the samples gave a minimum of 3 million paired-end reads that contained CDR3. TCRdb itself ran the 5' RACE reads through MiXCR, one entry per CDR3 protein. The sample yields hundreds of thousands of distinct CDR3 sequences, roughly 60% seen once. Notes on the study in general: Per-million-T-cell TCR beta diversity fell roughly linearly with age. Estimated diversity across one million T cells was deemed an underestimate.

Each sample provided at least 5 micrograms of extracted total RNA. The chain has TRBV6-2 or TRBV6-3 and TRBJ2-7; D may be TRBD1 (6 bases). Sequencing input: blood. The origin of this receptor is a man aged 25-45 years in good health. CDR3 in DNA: TGTGCCAGCAGCCGTACAGGGTTCTCCTACGAGCAGTACTTC. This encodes CASSRTGFSYEQYF.